The 27 T cell receptor beta chains listed next were all sequenced from one sample in a study of OX40 agonist ivuxolimab in advanced cancers. The assay was immunoSEQ multiplex PCR, and TCRdb's table has in-frame clones only and misses some. The repertoire consists of over 80,000 clones, with about 80% occurring once and the leading ten covering 4.5% to 5.5%. The sample was CD4+ or CD8+ T cells sorted from blood, taken in a trial of the OX40 agonist ivuxolimab. Every receptor here comes from an adult with an advanced solid tumor such as melanoma, head and neck, liver or kidney cancer.

The CDR3 here is CASSVGGQSGNTIYF. For the CDR3, the DNA is TGTGCCAGCAGCGTGGGAGGACAAAGTGGAAACACCATATATTTT. This chain joins TRBV9 and TRBJ1-3, with a possible D match to TRBD1 (5 bases). Trimming cost V 2 bases and J 3 bases, with 12 bases left between them. The CDR3 is 15 residues long. Per the germline V gene, CDR1 is SGDLS and CDR2 is YYNGEE.

J is TRBJ2-1 and V is TRBV7-3; perhaps TRBD2 as D (6 bases). Germline V lookup: CDR1 SGHTA, CDR2 FQGTGA. The CDR3 length is 15 residues. V lost 2 bases and J 4 bases, leaving 12 bases between the germline ends. CDR3 sequence: CASSLEGDSYNEQFF. CDR3 nucleotide sequence: TGTGCCAGCAGCTTAGAAGGGGACTCGTACAATGAGCAGTTCTTC.

The J gene is TRBJ2-7, the V gene TRBV7-6; D is undetermined. Per germline, CDR1 SGHVS and CDR2 FNYEAQ. Trimming shortened V by 0 bases and J by 2 bases, and 5 bases separated the two germline ends. The CDR3 is 13 amino acids. The CDR3 loop is CASSLALTYEQYF. In DNA, the CDR3 is TGTGCCAGCAGCTTAGCGCTGACCTACGAGCAGTACTTC.

J is TRBJ2-2 and V is TRBV6-5, with TRBD1 identical over 11 bases. CDR3 length: 16 amino acids. In germline, CDR1 is MNHEY, CDR2 SVGAGI. After removal of 4 bases from V and 3 bases from J, the junction contained 4 bases not matched to a gene. This CDR3 reads CASSSGQGGYTGELFF. The CDR3 bases are TGTGCCAGCAGTTCGGGACAGGGGGGATACACCGGGGAGCTGTTTTTT.

This chain uses TRBV6-5 with TRBJ1-1; no clear D. The CDR3 is made up of 11 amino acids. Germline CDR1 is MNHEY and CDR2 is SVGAGI. Trimming took off 8 bases at V and 7 bases at J, with 11 bases between the two ends. CDR3: CASGRLGEAFF. CDR3 nucleotide sequence: TGTGCCAGCGGCCGATTGGGTGAAGCTTTCTTT.

This chain links TRBV19 with TRBJ1-2, with D maybe TRBD1 (6 bases). Trimming took off 3 bases at V and 7 bases at J, with 12 bases between the two ends. This CDR3 is built from 13 residues. Germline CDR1 reads LNHDA; CDR2 reads SQIVND (reference sequence). The CDR3 DNA reads TGTGCCAGTAGTATGACGGGGGCTGGTGGCTACACCTTC. Translation gives CASSMTGAGGYTF. The whole variable domain, remainder taken from reference TRBV19 and TRBJ1-2, is DGGITQSPKYLFRKEGQNVTLSCEQNLNHDAMYWYRQDPGQGLRLIYYSQIVNDFQKGDIAEGYSVSREKKESFPLTVTSAQKNPTAFYLCASSMTGAGGYTFGSGTRLTVV.

V gene TRBV6-1 combines with J gene TRBJ2-5; D is undetermined. Germline-derived CDR1 and CDR2 are MNHNS and SASEGT. The CDR3 is 12 residues long. V was clipped by 2 bases and J by 3 bases, with 4 bases between them. CDR3 region: CASSEREETQYF. For the CDR3, the DNA is TGTGCCAGCAGTGAACGAGAAGAGACCCAGTACTTC.

The chain combines TRBV27 with TRBJ2-7; D unresolved. Germline-derived CDR1 and CDR2 are MNHEY and SMNVEV (reference sequence). With 4 bases removed from V and 5 bases from J, the gap between germline ends came to 12 bases. The CDR3 length is 13 residues. CDR3 residues: CASSSTDRNEQYF. For the CDR3, the DNA is TGTGCCAGCAGTTCTACGGACCGAAACGAGCAGTACTTC.

The chain combines TRBV19 with TRBJ2-3; the D gene is possibly TRBD2 (5 bases). The germline gives CDR1 LNHDA, CDR2 SQIVND (reference sequence). This CDR3 comprises 15 residues. Trimming took off 3 bases at V and 4 bases at J, with 14 bases between the two ends. The CDR3 DNA reads TGTGCCAGTAGTATTGGGAGATCTGGCGCAGATACGCAGTATTTT. Translating gives CASSIGRSGADTQYF.

For the CDR3, the DNA is TGTGCCAGCAGTCCCCCCGGCGGTAGCGGGGGAAATGAGCAGTTCTTC. Its translation is CASSPPGGSGGNEQFF. The V and J genes are TRBV6-6 and TRBJ2-1, with 9 bases fitting TRBD2. V was pared by 5 bases and J by 7 bases, with 12 bases of the junction left unmatched. The germline gives CDR1 MNHNY, CDR2 SVGAGI (reference sequence). The CDR3 covers 16 residues.

The chain has TRBV11-3 and TRBJ2-3; D perhaps matches TRBD2 (6 bases). V gave up 4 bases and J gave up 8 bases, with 13 bases separating them. Germline assignment: CDR1 SGHNT and CDR2 YENEEA. The length of the CDR3 is 13 residues. The CDR3 region is CASSSGWEATQYF. DNA of the CDR3: TGTGCCAGCAGCTCCGGTTGGGAGGCTACGCAGTATTTT.

The rearrangement uses TRBV15 and TRBJ2-7; D may be TRBD1 or TRBD2 (5 bases each). Between the trimmed V and J ends, which lost 0 bases and 6 bases, there was a span of 9 bases. Germline CDR1 is LNHNV and CDR2 is YYDKDF (reference sequence). CDR3 length: 13 residues. CDR3 residues: CATSRDHGAEQYF. The CDR3 DNA reads as TGTGCCACCAGCAGAGATCACGGGGCCGAGCAGTACTTC.

The V and J genes are TRBV5-6 and TRBJ2-7; 10 bases line up with TRBD2. This CDR3 has 16 amino acids. V shed 4 bases, J shed 4 bases, and the junction held 11 bases outside the gene matches. Germline V gene lookup returns CDR1 SGHDT and CDR2 YYEEEE. The chain's CDR3 is CASSANPSGGLYEQYF. In nucleotides, the CDR3 is TGTGCCAGCAGCGCGAATCCTAGCGGGGGATTGTACGAGCAGTACTTC.

The gene calls are TRBV9 and TRBJ2-6; D is unresolved. Deletions cut 0 bases from V and 3 bases from J, with 4 bases between. CDR1 and CDR2 from the germline V gene are SGDLS and YYNGEE. CDR3 size: 14 residues. CDR3 residues: CASSVDRGANVLTF. The CDR3 coding sequence is TGTGCCAGCAGCGTAGACCGTGGGGCCAACGTCCTGACTTTC. The full variable domain, with the rest looked up from reference TRBV9 and TRBJ2-6, is DSGVTQTPKHLITATGQRVTLRCSPRSGDLSVYWYQQSLDQGLQFLIQYYNGEERAKGNILERFSAQQFPDLHSELNLSSLELGDSALYFCASSVDRGANVLTFGAGSRLTVL.

The chain joins TRBV5-1 to TRBJ2-2, with 9 bases fitting TRBD2. From germline, CDR1 is SGHRS and CDR2 YFSETQ. Germline trimming cut 1 base from V and 7 bases from J; bases unmatched to any gene: 8. CDR3 length: 16 amino acids. CDR3 sequence: CASSLIVASGNGELFF. In nucleotides, the CDR3 is TGCGCCAGCAGCTTGATAGTTGCTAGCGGGAACGGGGAGCTGTTTTTT.

This rearrangement joins TRBV29-1 to TRBJ2-2, with D perhaps TRBD2 (5 bases). CDR1 and CDR2 from the germline V gene are SQVTM and ANQGSEA. The CDR3 covers 13 residues. Deletions cut 6 bases from V and 5 bases from J, with 13 bases between. The DNA for the CDR3 is TGCAGCGTGACCAGGTCGGGGACCGGGGAGCTGTTTTTT. As protein: CSVTRSGTGELFF.

The chain couples TRBV2 to TRBJ2-1; TRBD2 matches 8 bases. The junction had 4 bases not matched to a gene; V was cut back by 8 bases and J by 4 bases. Germline V gives CDR1 SNHLY, CDR2 FYNNEI. The CDR3 has 13 residues. This chain's CDR3 is CASLLAEYNEQFF. The DNA for the CDR3 is TGTGCCAGCTTACTAGCGGAATACAATGAGCAGTTCTTC.

The J gene is TRBJ2-7, the V gene TRBV7-2, with D possibly matching TRBD2 (6 bases). This CDR3 is 16 amino acids long. Trimming removed 5 bases at V and 2 bases at J, with 19 bases between. Germline V gene lookup returns CDR1 SGHTA and CDR2 FQGNSA. CDR3: CASSLPPGVWPYEQYF. As DNA, the CDR3 is TGTGCCAGCAGCCTCCCGCCGGGGGTTTGGCCCTACGAGCAGTACTTC.

This clone was observed a handful of times. The rearrangement uses TRBV5-1 and TRBJ2-4, with no clear D. The CDR3 has 14 residues. Trimming cost V 4 bases and J 0 bases, with 8 bases left between them. Germline loops: CDR1 SGHRS, CDR2 YFSETQ. The CDR3 nucleotides are TGCGCCAGCAGCCCGGACCTAGCCAAAAACATTCAGTACTTC. As protein: CASSPDLAKNIQYF.

The sample holds one count of this clone. The chain carries TRBV5-6 and TRBJ1-2; D unresolved. The germline CDR1 and CDR2 sequences are SGHDT and YYEEEE. The length of the CDR3 is 15 residues. The V gene lost 2 bases and the J gene lost 4 bases, with 15 bases spanning the gap. The CDR3 sequence is CASSFRTTKSYGYTF. The CDR3 nucleotides read TGTGCCAGCAGCTTCCGGACCACGAAGAGCTATGGCTACACCTTC.

Comment on this clone: Other DNA sequences in this specimen translate into the identical CDR3. The V and J genes are TRBV18 and TRBJ1-4; D perhaps matches TRBD1 (5 bases). V lost 1 base, J lost 1 base, and 7 bases lay in between. This CDR3 has 15 residues. Per germline, CDR1 KGHSH and CDR2 LQKENI. Here the CDR3 reads CASSPRGGTNEKLFF. In DNA, the CDR3 is TGTGCCAGCTCACCACGGGGGGGAACTAATGAAAAACTGTTTTTT.

This chain links TRBV6-5 with TRBJ1-2; TRBD1 might be the D (5 bases). Trimming stripped 5 bases from V and 8 bases from J, with 12 bases between. The CDR3 has 12 amino acids. Germline V gene data show CDR1 as MNHEY and CDR2 as SVGAGI. In nucleotides, the CDR3 is TGTGCCAGCAGTGGGGGGGTAAGGGGCTACACCTTC. It is translated as CASSGGVRGYTF.

V gene TRBV7-3 combines with J gene TRBJ1-2; D gene ambiguous. V lost 4 bases and J 7 bases, leaving 13 bases between the germline ends. Looked up from germline, CDR1 is SGHTA and CDR2 is FQGTGA. The CDR3 length is 13 residues. DNA for the CDR3: TGTGCCAGCAGCTCTCAGGCTTCCGGTGGCTACACCTTC. Amino acid sequence: CASSSQASGGYTF.

The CDR3 bases are TGCGCCAGCAGCCAGTTCGGGACAGGGGTTGAAAAACTGTTTTTT. It translates to CASSQFGTGVEKLFF. This rearrangement joins TRBV4-3 to TRBJ1-4, with TRBD1 identical over 10 bases. V dropped 3 bases and J dropped 7; count of bases not matched to a gene: 5. The CDR3 covers 15 residues. Germline V gene data show CDR1 as LGHNA and CDR2 as YSLEER.

On this clone itself: Other DNA sequences within the sample encode an identical CDR3. This rearrangement joins TRBV18 to TRBJ2-1, with 11 positions matching TRBD2. The germline CDR1 and CDR2 sequences are KGHSH and LQKENI. With 1 base clipped from V and 7 bases from J, the junction kept 3 bases outside the gene matches. The CDR3 is 15 amino acids. The CDR3 protein is CASSPLAGGYNEQFF. The CDR3, as DNA: TGTGCCAGCTCACCACTAGCGGGGGGGTATAATGAGCAGTTCTTC. Combining the CDR3 with reference TRBV18 and TRBJ2-1 gives the whole variable domain NAGVMQNPRHLVRRRGQEARLRCSPMKGHSHVYWYRQLPEEGLKFMVYLQKENIIDESGMPKERFSAEFPKEGPSILRIQQVVRGDSAAYFCASSPLAGGYNEQFFGPGTRLTVL.

This clone was counted a few times. The chain uses TRBV7-9 and TRBJ1-1; no definite D call. The CDR3 is 13 residues long. CDR1 SEHNR and CDR2 FQNEAQ come from the germline V gene (reference sequence). V shed 5 bases and J shed 4 bases, with 11 bases lying between them. The CDR3 is CASSQSGTTEAFF. CDR3 in DNA: TGTGCCAGCAGCCAATCCGGAACCACTGAAGCTTTCTTT.

The chain is built from TRBV7-8 and TRBJ2-5; 10 bases line up with TRBD2. The J call is uncertain, as TRBJ2-7 better fits the DNA end. Germline V gives CDR1 SGHVS, CDR2 FQNEAQ. This CDR3 spans 16 amino acids. DNA of the CDR3: TGTGCCAGCAGCTTATGGGGGACTAGCGCCGTATACGAGCAGTACTTC. Encoded protein: CASSLWGTSAVYEQYF.